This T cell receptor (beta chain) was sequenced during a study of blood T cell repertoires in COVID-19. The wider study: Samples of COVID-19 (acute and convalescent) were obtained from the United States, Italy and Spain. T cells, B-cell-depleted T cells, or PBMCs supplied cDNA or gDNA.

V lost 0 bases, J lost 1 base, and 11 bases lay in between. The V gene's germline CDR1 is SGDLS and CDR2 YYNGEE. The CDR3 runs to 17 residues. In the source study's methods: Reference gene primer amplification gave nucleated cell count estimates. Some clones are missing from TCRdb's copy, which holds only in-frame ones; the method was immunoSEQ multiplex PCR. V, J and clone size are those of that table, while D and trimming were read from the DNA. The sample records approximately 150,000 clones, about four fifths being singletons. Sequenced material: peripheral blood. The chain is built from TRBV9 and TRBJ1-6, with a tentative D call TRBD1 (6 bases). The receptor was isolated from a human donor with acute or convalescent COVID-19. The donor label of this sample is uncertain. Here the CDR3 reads CASSVGGGLSYNSPLHF. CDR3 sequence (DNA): TGTGCCAGCAGCGTAGGCGGGGGGCTTTCCTATAATTCACCCCTCCACTTT.